This TCR beta chain appears in the sequencing data of a study of blood T cell repertoires in COVID-19. Study details: COVID-19 samples, acute and convalescent, were from the United States, Italy and Spain. The analysed material was cDNA or gDNA that came from T cells, B-cell-depleted T cells, or PBMCs.

The CDR3 length is 15 residues. V lost 1 base and J 4 bases, leaving 13 bases between the germline ends. Germline lookup yields CDR1 MGHRA and CDR2 YSYEKL. The method was immunoSEQ multiplex PCR; TCRdb's version includes in-frame clones alone and lacks a portion of them. The sample includes 150,000 or so clones, about 82% of them seen just once. The TCR comes from an older woman with acute or convalescent COVID-19. Sequences were obtained from peripheral blood. The J gene is TRBJ1-2, the V gene TRBV4-1; D not resolved. This CDR3 reads CASSQVLTDLYGYTF. In DNA, the CDR3 is TGCGCCAGCAGCCAAGTACTCACAGACCTCTATGGCTACACCTTC.